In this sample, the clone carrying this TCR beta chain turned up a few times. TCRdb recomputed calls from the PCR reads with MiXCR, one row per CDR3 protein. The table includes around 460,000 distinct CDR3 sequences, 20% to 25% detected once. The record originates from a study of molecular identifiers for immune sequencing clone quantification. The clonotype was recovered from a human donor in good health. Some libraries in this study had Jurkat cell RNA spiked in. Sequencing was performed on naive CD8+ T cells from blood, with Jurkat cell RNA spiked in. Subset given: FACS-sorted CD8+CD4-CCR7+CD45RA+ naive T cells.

The CDR3, as DNA: TGCGCCAGCAGCCAAAAGGAGACGGCGACAGGGGATGAGCAGTACTTC. This translates into CASSQKETATGDEQYF. This chain joins TRBV4-1 and TRBJ2-7; 8 nucleotides agree with TRBD1. Germline CDR1 MGHRA, CDR2 YSYEKL. This CDR3 is 16 amino acids long. The trim removed 2 bases at V and 7 bases at J, leaving 13 bases unmatched.